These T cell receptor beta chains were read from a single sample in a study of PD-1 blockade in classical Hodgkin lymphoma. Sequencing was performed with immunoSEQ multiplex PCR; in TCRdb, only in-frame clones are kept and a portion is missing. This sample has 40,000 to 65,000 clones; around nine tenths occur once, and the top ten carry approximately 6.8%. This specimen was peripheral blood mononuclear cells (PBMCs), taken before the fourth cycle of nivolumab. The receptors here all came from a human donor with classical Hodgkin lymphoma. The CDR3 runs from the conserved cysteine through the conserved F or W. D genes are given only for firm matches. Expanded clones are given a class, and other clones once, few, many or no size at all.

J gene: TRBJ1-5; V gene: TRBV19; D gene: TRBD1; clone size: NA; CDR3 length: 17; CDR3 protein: CASSRGTGSNGNQPQHF; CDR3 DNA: TGTGCCAGTAGTAGGGGGACAGGGTCGAACGGCAATCAGCCCCAGCATTTT
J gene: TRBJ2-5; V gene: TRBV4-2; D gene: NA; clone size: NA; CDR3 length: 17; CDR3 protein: CASSQGASGERQETQYF; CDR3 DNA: TGTGCCAGCAGCCAGGGGGCGAGCGGGGAGAGGCAAGAGACCCAGTACTTC
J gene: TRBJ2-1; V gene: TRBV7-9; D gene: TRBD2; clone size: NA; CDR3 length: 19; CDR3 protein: CASTPRGLAGGSFPHEQFF; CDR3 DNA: TGTGCCAGCACCCCACGCGGACTAGCGGGAGGCTCGTTCCCCCATGAGCAGTTCTTC
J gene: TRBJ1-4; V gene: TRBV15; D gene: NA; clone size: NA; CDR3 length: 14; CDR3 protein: CATSEQGSNEKLFF; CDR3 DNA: TGTGCCACCAGCGAACAGGGTTCTAATGAAAAACTGTTTTTT
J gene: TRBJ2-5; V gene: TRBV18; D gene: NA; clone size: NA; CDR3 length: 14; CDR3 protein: CASSPRRTASAQYF; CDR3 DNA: TGTGCCAGCTCACCTCGGCGGACGGCGTCGGCCCAGTACTTC
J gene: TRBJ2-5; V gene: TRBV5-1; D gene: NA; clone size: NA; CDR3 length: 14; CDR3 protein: CASSLNGVQETQYF; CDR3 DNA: TGCGCCAGCAGCTTGAATGGAGTACAAGAGACCCAGTACTTC
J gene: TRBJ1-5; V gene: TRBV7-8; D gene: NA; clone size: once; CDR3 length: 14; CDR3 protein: CASSFVRSNQPQHF; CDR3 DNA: TGTGCCAGCAGCTTCGTACGGAGCAATCAGCCCCAGCATTTT
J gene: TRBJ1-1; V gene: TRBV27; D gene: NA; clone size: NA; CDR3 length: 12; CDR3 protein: CASMRGYSEAFF; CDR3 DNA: TGTGCCAGCATGAGGGGATACTCGGAAGCTTTCTTT
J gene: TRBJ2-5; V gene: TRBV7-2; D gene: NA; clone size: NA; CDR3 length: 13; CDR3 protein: CASSFGAGETQYF; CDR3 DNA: TGTGCCAGCAGCTTCGGGGCGGGGGAGACCCAGTACTTC
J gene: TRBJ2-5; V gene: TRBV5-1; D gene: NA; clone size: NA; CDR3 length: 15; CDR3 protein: CASSLALGTQETQYF; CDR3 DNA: TGCGCCAGCAGCTTGGCCCTGGGGACGCAAGAGACCCAGTACTTC
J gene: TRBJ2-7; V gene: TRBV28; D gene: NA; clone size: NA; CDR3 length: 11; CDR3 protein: CASTDSYEQYF; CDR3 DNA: TGTGCCAGCACCGACAGCTACGAGCAGTACTTC
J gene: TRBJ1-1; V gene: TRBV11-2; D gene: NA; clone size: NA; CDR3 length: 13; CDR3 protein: CASSLATVSLAFF; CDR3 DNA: TGTGCCAGCAGCTTAGCAACAGTTAGTTTGGCTTTCTTT
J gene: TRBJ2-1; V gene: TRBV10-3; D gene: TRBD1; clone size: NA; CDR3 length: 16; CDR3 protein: CAISEAWTGSYNEQFF; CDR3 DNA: TGTGCCATCAGTGAGGCTTGGACAGGGAGCTACAATGAGCAGTTCTTC
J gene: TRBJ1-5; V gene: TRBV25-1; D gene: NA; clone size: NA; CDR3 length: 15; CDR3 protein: CASSAPGGFGQPQHF; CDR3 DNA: TGTGCCAGCAGTGCCCCGGGGGGTTTCGGCCAGCCCCAGCATTTT
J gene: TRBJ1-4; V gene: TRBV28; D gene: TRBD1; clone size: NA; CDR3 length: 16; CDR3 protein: CASSRTGLATNEKLFF; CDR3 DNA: TGTGCCAGCAGCCGGACAGGGCTTGCGACTAATGAAAAACTGTTTTTT
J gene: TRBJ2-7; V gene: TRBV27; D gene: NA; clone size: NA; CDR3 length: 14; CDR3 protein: CASSPLAGANEQYF; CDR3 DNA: TGTGCCAGCAGTCCTTTGGCAGGGGCCAACGAGCAGTACTTC
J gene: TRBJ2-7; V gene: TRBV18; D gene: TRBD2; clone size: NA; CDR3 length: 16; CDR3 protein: CASSLAGTSGGYEQYF; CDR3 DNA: TGTGCCAGCTCACTCGCCGGGACTAGCGGGGGTTACGAGCAGTACTTC
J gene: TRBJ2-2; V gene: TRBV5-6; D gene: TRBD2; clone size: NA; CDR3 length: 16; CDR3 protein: CASSSEREGWNGELFF; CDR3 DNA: TGTGCCAGCAGCTCGGAGCGGGAGGGTTGGAACGGGGAGCTGTTTTTT
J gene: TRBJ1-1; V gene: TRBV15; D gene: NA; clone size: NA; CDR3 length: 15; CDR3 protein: CATSRDSWVRTEAFF; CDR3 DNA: TGTGCCACCAGCAGAGATTCCTGGGTAAGAACTGAAGCTTTCTTT
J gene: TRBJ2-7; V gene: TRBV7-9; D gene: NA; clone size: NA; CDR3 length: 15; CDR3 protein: CASSLSWDFSYEQYF; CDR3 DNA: TGTGCCAGCAGCTTAAGCTGGGATTTCTCCTACGAGCAGTACTTC
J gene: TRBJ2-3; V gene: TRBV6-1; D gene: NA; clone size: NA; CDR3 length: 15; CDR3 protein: CASSEQGSGTDTQYF; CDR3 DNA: TGTGCCAGCAGTGAACAGGGATCCGGCACAGATACGCAGTATTTT
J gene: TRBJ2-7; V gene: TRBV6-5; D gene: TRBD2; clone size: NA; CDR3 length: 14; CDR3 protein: CASSSGTSPSEQYF; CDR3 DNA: TGTGCCAGCAGTTCAGGGACTAGCCCCTCCGAGCAGTACTTC
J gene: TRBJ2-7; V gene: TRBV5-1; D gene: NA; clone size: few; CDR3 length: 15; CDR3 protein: CASSLSSRNNYEQYF; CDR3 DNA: TGCGCCAGCAGCTTATCTTCCCGGAATAACTACGAGCAGTACTTC
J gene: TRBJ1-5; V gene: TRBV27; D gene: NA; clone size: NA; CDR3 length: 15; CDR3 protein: CASSFSGPSNQPQHF; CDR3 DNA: TGTGCCAGCAGTTTTTCGGGCCCGAGCAATCAGCCCCAGCATTTT
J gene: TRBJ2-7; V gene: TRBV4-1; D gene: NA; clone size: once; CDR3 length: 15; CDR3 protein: CASSHLAGTPYEQYF; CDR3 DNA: TGCGCCAGCAGCCACCTCGCCGGGACCCCCTACGAGCAGTACTTC
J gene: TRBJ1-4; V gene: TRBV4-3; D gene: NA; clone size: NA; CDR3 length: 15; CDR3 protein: CASSQREATNEKLFF; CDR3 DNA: TGCGCCAGCAGCCAGAGGGAGGCGACTAATGAAAAACTGTTTTTT
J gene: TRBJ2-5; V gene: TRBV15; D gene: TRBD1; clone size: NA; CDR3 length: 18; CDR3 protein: CATSSRLLNTGGEETQYF; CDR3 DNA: TGTGCCACCAGCAGTCGCTTACTAAATACAGGGGGCGAAGAGACCCAGTACTTC
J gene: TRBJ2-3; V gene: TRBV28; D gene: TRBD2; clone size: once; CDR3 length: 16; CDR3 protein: CASRRRTSGTRNTQYF; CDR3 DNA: TGTGCCAGCAGACGTCGGACTAGCGGGACTCGGAATACGCAGTATTTT
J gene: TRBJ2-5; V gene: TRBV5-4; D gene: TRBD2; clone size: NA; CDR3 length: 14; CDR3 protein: CASSLERGQETQYF; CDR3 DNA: TGTGCCAGCAGCCTGGAGCGGGGGCAAGAGACCCAGTACTTC
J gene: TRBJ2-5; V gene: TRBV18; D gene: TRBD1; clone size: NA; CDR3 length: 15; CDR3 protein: CASSPTGQEKETQYF; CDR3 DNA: TGTGCCAGCTCACCGACGGGACAGGAGAAGGAGACCCAGTACTTC
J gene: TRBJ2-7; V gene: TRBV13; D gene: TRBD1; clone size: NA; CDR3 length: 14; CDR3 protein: CASSLRQGTYEQYF; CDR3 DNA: TGTGCCAGCAGCTTACGACAGGGGACCTACGAGCAGTACTTC
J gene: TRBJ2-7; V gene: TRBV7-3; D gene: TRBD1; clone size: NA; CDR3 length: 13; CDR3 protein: CASSLKGAGEQYF; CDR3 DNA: TGTGCCAGCAGCTTAAAGGGGGCTGGGGAGCAGTACTTC
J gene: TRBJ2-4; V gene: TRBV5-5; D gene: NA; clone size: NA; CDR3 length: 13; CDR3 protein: CASSTRPSNIQYF; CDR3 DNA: TGTGCCAGCAGCACAAGGCCCTCCAACATTCAGTACTTC
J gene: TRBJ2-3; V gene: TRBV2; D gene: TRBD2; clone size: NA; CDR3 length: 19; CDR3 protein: CASVIILAHSGSRPDTQYF; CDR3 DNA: TGTGCCAGCGTTATAATACTGGCCCACAGCGGGAGTAGACCGGATACGCAGTATTTT
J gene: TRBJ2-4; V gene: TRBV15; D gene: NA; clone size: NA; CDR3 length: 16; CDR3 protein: CATSREGRVNKNIQYF; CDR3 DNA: TGTGCCACCAGCAGAGAAGGACGGGTTAACAAAAACATTCAGTACTTC
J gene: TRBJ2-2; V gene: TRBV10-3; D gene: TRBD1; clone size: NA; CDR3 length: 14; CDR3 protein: CVSGTGVDTGELFF; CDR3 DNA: TGTGTCTCGGGGACAGGGGTTGACACCGGGGAGCTGTTTTTT
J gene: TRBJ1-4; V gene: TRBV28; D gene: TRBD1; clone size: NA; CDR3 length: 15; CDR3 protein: CASSPTGTGVEKLFF; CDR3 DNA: TGTGCCAGCAGTCCCACCGGGACAGGGGTTGAAAAACTGTTTTTT
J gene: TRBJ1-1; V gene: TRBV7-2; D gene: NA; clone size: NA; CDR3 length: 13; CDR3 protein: CASSSHAAGEAFF; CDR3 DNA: TGTGCCAGCAGCTCCCACGCAGCGGGTGAAGCTTTCTTT
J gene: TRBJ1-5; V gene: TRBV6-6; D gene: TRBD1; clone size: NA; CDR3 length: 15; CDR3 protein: CASSRTGGANQPQHF; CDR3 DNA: TGTGCCAGCAGCCGTACAGGGGGCGCGAATCAGCCCCAGCATTTT
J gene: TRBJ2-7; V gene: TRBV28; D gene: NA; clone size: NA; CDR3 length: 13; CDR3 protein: CASSSPDRGEQYF; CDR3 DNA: TGTGCCAGCAGTTCCCCCGATAGGGGCGAGCAGTACTTC
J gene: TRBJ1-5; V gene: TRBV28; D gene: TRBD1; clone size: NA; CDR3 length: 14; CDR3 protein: CASRGTGGDQPQHF; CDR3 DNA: TGTGCCAGCAGGGGGACAGGGGGGGATCAGCCCCAGCATTTT
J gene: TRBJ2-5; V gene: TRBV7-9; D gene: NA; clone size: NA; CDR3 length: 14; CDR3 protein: CASSPRGEQETQYF; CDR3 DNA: TGTGCCAGCAGCCCCCGCGGAGAGCAAGAGACCCAGTACTTC
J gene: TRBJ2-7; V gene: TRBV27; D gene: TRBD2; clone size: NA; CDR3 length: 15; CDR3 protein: CASSPLAGGPYEQYF; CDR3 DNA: TGTGCCAGCAGTCCACTCGCGGGAGGGCCTTACGAGCAGTACTTC
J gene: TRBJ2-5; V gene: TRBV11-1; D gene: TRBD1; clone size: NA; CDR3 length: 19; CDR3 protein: CASSLDGTGGVGPQETQYF; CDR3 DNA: TGTGCCAGCAGCTTAGATGGGACAGGGGGCGTAGGCCCCCAAGAGACCCAGTACTTC
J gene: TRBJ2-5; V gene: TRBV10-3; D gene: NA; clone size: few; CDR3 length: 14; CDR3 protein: CAISRQGTQETQYF; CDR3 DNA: TGTGCCATCAGTCGGCAGGGGACACAAGAGACCCAGTACTTC
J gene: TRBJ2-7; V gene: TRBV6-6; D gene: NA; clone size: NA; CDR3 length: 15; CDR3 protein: CASSRRETTYYEQYF; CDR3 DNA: TGTGCCAGCAGCCGCCGGGAGACTACATACTACGAGCAGTACTTC
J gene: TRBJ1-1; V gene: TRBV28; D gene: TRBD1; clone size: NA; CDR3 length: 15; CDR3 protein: CASSYTGGWNTEAFF; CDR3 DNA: TGTGCCAGCAGTTACACAGGGGGCTGGAACACTGAAGCTTTCTTT